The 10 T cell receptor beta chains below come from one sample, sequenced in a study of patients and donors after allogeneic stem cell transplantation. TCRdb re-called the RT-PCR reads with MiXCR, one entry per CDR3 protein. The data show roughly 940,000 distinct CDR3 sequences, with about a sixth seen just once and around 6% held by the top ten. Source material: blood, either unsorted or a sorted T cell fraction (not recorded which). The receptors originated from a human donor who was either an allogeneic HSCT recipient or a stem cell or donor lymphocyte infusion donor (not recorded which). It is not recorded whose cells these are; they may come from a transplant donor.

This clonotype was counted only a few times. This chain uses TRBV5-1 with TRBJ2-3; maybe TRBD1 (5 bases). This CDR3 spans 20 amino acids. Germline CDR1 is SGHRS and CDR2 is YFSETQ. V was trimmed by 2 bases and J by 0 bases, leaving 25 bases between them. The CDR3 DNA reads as TGCGCCAGCAGCTTTAGGTCCGGACACCCAACCCGCGAAAGCACAGATACGCAGTATTTT. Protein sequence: CASSFRSGHPTRESTDTQYF.

The CDR3 loop is CASSQDNYYTEAFF. In DNA form, the CDR3 reads TGCGCCAGCAGCCAAGACAACTATTACACTGAAGCTTTCTTT. The chain carries TRBV4-3 and TRBJ1-1; D is unresolved. CDR3 length: 14 residues. Germline loops: CDR1 LGHNA, CDR2 YSLEER. Trimming pared 0 bases from V and 3 bases from J, leaving 8 bases between.

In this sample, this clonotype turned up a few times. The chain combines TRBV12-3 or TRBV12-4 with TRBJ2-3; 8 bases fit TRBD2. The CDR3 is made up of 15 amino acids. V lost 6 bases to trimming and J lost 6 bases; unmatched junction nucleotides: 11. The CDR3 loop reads CASSPDREGWDTQYF. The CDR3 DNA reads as TGTGCCAGCAGCCCCGATCGGGAGGGATGGGATACGCAGTATTTT.

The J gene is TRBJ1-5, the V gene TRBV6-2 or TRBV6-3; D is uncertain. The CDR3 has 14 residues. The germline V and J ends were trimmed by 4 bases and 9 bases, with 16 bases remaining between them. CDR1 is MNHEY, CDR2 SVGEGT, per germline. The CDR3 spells CASSFTSQDGPQHF. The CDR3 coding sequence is TGTGCCAGCAGTTTTACCTCTCAAGATGGGCCCCAGCATTTT.

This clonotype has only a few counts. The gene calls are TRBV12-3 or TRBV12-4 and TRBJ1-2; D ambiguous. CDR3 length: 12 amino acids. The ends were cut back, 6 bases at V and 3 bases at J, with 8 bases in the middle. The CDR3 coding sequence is TGTGCCAGCAGCCCGAATTACTATGGCTACACCTTC. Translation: CASSPNYYGYTF.

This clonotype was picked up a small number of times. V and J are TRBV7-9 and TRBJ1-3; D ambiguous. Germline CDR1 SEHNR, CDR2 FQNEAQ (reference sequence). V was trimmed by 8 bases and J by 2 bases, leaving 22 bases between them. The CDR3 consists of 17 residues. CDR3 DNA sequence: TGTGCCAGCCGATTACCCCCCGCAGAACACCCTGGAAACACCATATATTTT. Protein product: CASRLPPAEHPGNTIYF.

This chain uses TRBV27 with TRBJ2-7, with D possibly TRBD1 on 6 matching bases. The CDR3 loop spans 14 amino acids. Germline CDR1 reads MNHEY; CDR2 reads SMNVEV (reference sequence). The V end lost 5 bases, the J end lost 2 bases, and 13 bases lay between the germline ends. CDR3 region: CASSRTGPPYEQYF. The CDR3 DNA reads TGTGCCAGCAGTCGTACAGGGCCCCCCTACGAGCAGTACTTC.

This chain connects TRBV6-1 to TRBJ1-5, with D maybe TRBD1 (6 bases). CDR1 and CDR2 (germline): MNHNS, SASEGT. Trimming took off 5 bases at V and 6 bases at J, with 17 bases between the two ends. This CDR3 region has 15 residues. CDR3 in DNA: TGTGCCAGCAGTCAAGATCAGGGGTTGGGTCAGCCCCAGCATTTT. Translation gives CASSQDQGLGQPQHF.

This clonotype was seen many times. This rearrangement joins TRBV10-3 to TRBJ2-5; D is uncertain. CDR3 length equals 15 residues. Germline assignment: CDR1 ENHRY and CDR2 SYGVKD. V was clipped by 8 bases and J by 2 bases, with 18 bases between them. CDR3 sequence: CAIALSTANQETQYF. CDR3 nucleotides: TGTGCCATCGCTCTATCCACGGCAAATCAAGAGACCCAGTACTTC.

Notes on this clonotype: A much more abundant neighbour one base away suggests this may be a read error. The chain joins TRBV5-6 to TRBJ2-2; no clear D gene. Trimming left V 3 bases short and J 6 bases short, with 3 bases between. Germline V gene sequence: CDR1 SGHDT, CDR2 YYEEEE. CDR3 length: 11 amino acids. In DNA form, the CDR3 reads TGTGCCAGCAGCTGGTCCGGGGAGCTGTTTTTT. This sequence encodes CASSWSGELFF.